This T cell receptor beta chain was identified during a study of human T cells and chemical hapten exposure. About the study: Patients additionally received therapeutic doses of diphenylcyclopropenone on the scalp once a week, and this continued throughout the roughly 26-week study. Findings and limits, study-wide: The number of TCRs over 1 in 1000 frequency stayed unchanged after DPC.

The CDR3 sequence is 16 residues long. CDR1 and CDR2 (germline): KGHSH, LQKENI. V dropped 0 bases and J dropped 4; count of bases not matched to a gene: 6. A remark on this clonotype: Its antigen is unknown.

As for time point: patch test 2, 6 weeks after DPC sensitization. Treatment given: therapeutic diphenylcyclopropenone sensitization with weekly scalp DPC. MiXCR, run by TCRdb on the RACE reads, gives a single entry per CDR3 protein. Found here are roughly 140,000 distinct CDR3 sequences, 12% of them singletons; the top ten hold around 1.4%. The chain carries TRBV18 and TRBJ1-1; 9 positions match TRBD1. Sequencing was performed on whole blood, taken in connection with sensitization to the hapten diphenylcyclopropenone (DPC). This sequence was found in a woman aged 45-59 years with alopecia areata. Some clones in this sample may be carry-over from other donors' samples. CDR3 DNA sequence: TGTGCCAGCTCACCACCTAAAGGACAGGGGAGCACTGAAGCTTTCTTT. Translation gives CASSPPKGQGSTEAFF.